One T cell receptor beta chain is described in this entry. CDR3 size: 12 residues. The V and J ends lost 4 bases and 5 bases respectively, with 12 bases between them. Looked up from germline, CDR1 is SQVTM and CDR2 is ANQGSEA. These data are taken from a study of response to subunit inactivated influenza vaccine. TCRdb re-called the RT-PCR reads through MiXCR, storing one row per CDR3 protein. The sample contains about 620,000 distinct CDR3 sequences, approximately 10% of which appear only once. These data were also reused for a study on T cells expressing NK-cell markers. That source notes: The authors generated TCR beta cDNA through 5'RACE template switching with UMIs. Obtained from sorted CD3+CD56+NKG2C+, CD3+CD56+NKG2C- and CD3+CD56-NKG2C+ T cells were the TCR beta repertoires.

The source is a man in his fifties who received an inactivated influenza vaccine. The chain combines TRBV29-1 with TRBJ2-7, with D perhaps given as TRBD1 or TRBD2 (6 bases each). This sample comprised PBMCs from blood, obtained on the day of vaccination. CDR3: CSVVAAGDEQYF. The CDR3 DNA is TGCAGCGTTGTAGCGGCAGGGGACGAGCAGTACTTC.